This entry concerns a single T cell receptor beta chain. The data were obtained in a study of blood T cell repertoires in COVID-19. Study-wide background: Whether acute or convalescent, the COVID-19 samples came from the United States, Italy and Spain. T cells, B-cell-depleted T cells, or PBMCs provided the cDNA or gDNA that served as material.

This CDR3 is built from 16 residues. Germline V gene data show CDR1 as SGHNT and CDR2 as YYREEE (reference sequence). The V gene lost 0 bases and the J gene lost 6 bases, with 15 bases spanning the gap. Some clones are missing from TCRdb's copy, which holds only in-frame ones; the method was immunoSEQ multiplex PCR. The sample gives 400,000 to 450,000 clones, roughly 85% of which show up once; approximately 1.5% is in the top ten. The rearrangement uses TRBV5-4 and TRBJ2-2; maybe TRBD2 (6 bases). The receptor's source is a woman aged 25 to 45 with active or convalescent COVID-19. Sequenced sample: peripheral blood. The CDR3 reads CASSLEELRGAGELFF. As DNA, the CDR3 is TGTGCCAGCAGCTTGGAGGAGTTGCGCGGGGCCGGGGAGCTGTTTTTT.